This section outlines one TCR beta chain sequence together with its context. This CDR3 has 15 residues. Germline trimming cut 6 bases from V and 2 bases from J; bases unmatched to any gene: 9. The germline CDR1 and CDR2 sequences are SQVTM and ANQGSEA. The TCR library protocol attached unique molecular identifiers to the individual cDNA molecules. TCRdb ran MiXCR on the 5' RACE reads and lists one entry per CDR3 protein. This table holds 50,000 to 80,000 distinct CDR3 sequences, less than 9.5% found once. The source of the sample is a study of early T cells in non-severe SARS-CoV-2 infection. Study overall: Sequencing was performed on bulk RNA from unsorted whole blood, leaving chains unpaired.

This chain joins TRBV29-1 and TRBJ2-7, with 11 positions matching TRBD1. The starting material was whole blood, obtained at baseline. The receptor's source is an adult who was a healthcare worker with PCR-confirmed SARS-CoV-2 infection or an uninfected control (not recorded which). CDR3: CSVPGGGQGAYEQYF. CDR3 in DNA: TGCAGCGTCCCCGGTGGGGGACAGGGGGCCTACGAGCAGTACTTC.